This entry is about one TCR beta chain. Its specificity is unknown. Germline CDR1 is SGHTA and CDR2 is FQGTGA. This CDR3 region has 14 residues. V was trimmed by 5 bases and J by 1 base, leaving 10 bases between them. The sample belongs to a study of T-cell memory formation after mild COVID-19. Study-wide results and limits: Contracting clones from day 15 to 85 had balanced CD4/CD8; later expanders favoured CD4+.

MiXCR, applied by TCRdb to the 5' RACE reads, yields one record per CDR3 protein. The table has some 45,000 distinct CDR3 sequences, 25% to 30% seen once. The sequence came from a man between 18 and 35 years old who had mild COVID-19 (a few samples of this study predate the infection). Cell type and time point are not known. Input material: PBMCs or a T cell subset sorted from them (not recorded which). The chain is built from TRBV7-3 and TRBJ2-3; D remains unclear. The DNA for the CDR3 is TGTGCCAGCAGCCGAGAGTGGGGCACAGATACGCAGTATTTT. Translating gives CASSREWGTDTQYF.